This T cell receptor beta chain comes out of a study of cytomegalovirus exposure and HLA in healthy donors. Study outcomes and limitations: Accurate prediction of most subjects' HLA-A and HLA-B alleles from TCR beta sequences was reported. Later analysis showed TCR association rates varying by HLA locus, highest for DRB1 and lowest for HLA-C.

PCR involved 60 Vbeta and 13 Jbeta primers. The protocol was immunoSEQ multiplex PCR, while the TCRdb copy is restricted to in-frame clones and leaves out a portion. The sample includes 68,000 or so clones, around four fifths seen only once; the top ten take roughly 6.8%. To note about this clone: The target antigen is unknown.

The sequencing input was PBMCs. The origin of this receptor is a human donor in good health.

CDR3 sequence reads: CASSYSEPSSYEQYF. DNA of the CDR3: TGTGCCAGCAGTTACTCGGAGCCCAGTTCCTACGAGCAGTACTTC. This chain links TRBV6-6 with TRBJ2-7; D is ambiguous. CDR3 size: 15 residues. In germline, CDR1 is MNHNY, CDR2 SVGAGI (reference sequence). The V and J ends lost 0 bases and 1 base respectively, with 10 bases between them.